The clone carrying this T cell receptor (beta chain) is a singleton in its sample. In the source study's methods: It was from reference gene primer amplification that nucleated cell counts were estimated. Profiling relied on immunoSEQ multiplex PCR, and the TCRdb table lists in-frame clones only, not all of them. V and J calls and clone size are those listed in that table; D and trimming were worked out from the DNA. The sample has roughly 290,000 clones, about 82% seen once; the top ten hold approximately 4.1%. The data are from a study of blood T cell repertoires in COVID-19. Background on the study: Specimens from acute and convalescent COVID-19 originated in the United States, Italy and Spain. The analysed material was cDNA or gDNA that came from T cells, B-cell-depleted T cells, or PBMCs.

V lost 5 bases, J lost 0 bases, and 4 bases stayed unmatched. CDR1 and CDR2 from the germline V gene are MDHEN and SYDVKM. The CDR3 extends over 15 amino acids. Sequencing was carried out using peripheral blood. This receptor was identified in a woman aged 45-65 years with active or convalescent COVID-19. The chain links TRBV28 to TRBJ2-1; 7 nucleotides line up with TRBD1. CDR3 DNA: TGTGCCAGCAGTCCGACAGGGAGCTCCTACAATGAGCAGTTCTTC. This encodes CASSPTGSSYNEQFF.